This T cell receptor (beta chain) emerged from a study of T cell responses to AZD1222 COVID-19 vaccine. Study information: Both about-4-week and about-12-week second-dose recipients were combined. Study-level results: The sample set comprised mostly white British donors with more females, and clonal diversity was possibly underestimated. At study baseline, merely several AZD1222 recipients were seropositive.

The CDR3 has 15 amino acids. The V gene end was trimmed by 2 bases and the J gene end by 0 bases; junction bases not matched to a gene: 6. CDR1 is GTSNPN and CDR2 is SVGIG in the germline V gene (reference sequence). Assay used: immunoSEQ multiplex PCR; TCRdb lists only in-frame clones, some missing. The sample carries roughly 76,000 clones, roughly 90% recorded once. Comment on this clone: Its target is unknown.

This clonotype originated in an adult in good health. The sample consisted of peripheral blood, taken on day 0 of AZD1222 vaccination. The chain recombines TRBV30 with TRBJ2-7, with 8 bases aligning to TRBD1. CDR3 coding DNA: TGTGCCTGGAGTCGACAGGGGCTCTACTCCTACGAGCAGTACTTC. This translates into CAWSRQGLYSYEQYF.